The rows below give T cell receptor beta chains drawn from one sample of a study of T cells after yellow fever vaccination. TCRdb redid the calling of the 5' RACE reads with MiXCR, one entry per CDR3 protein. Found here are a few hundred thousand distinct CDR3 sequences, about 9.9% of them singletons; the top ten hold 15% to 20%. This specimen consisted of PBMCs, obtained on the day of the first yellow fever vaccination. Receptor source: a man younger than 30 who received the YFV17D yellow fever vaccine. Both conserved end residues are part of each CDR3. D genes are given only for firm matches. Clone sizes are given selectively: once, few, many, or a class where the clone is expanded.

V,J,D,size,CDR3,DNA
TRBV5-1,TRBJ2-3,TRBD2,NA,CASSLGASGDTHTQYF,TGCGCCAGCAGCTTGGGGGCTAGCGGGGACACACATACGCAGTATTTT
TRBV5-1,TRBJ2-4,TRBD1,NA,CASSLYTGTGIQYF,TGCGCCAGCAGCTTGTATACAGGGACAGGCATTCAGTACTTC
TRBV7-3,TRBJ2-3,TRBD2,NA,CASSRTGTSDTQYF,TGTGCCAGCAGCAGGACCGGGACTAGTGATACGCAGTATTTT
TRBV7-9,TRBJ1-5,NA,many,CASSQDDQPQHF,TGTGCCAGCAGCCAAGACGATCAGCCCCAGCATTTT
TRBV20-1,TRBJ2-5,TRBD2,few,CSALAGVIVVETQYF,TGCAGTGCATTAGCGGGGGTGATTGTAGTGGAGACCCAGTACTTC
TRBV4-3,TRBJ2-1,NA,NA,CASSQDLDGGFVYNEQFF,TGCGCCAGCAGCCAAGATCTCGACGGGGGCTTCGTATACAATGAGCAGTTCTTC
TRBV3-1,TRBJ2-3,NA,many,CASSSNVGTDTQYF,TGTGCCAGCAGCTCCAATGTAGGAACAGATACGCAGTATTTT
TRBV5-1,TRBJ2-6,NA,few,CASSLVGLDAGANVLTF,TGCGCCAGCAGCTTGGTCGGTTTGGACGCTGGGGCCAACGTCCTGACTTTC
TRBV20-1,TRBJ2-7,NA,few,CSARDNNEQYF,TGCAGTGCTAGAGATAATAACGAGCAGTACTTC
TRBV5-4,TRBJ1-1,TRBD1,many,CASSDRETEAFF,TGTGCCAGCAGCGACAGGGAGACTGAAGCTTTCTTT
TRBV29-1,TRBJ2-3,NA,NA,CSVEVSGDTQYF,TGCAGCGTTGAAGTGAGCGGGGATACGCAGTATTTT
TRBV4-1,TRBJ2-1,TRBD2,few,CASSLLTGTSHRFF,TGCGCCAGCAGCCTCTTAACCGGGACTAGTCATAGGTTCTTC
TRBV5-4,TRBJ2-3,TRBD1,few,CASSLDRGVADTQYF,TGTGCCAGCAGTCTCGACAGGGGAGTCGCAGATACGCAGTATTTT
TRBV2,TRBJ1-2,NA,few,CASSGTFYGYTF,TGTGCCAGCAGTGGGACTTTCTATGGCTACACCTTC
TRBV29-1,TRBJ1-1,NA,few,CSGFGNTEAFF,TGCAGCGGCTTTGGGAACACTGAAGCTTTCTTT